The text below deals with one TCR beta chain. The record originates from a study of technical replicates of blood from a few donors. With 0 bases removed from V and 6 bases from J, the gap between germline ends came to 13 bases. CDR3 size: 15 residues. Germline lookup yields CDR1 SGDLS and CDR2 YYNGEE. TCRdb's copy holds only in-frame clones and misses some; the assay was immunoSEQ multiplex PCR. The profile shows 84,000 or so clones, about 94% of them singletons. This receptor was obtained from a human donor in good health. The source material was T cells isolated from PBMCs. This chain links TRBV9 with TRBJ1-5; D is perhaps TRBD1 (5 bases). The CDR3 reads CASSVAPTGGQPQHF. CDR3 nucleotide sequence: TGTGCCAGCAGCGTAGCTCCCACGGGGGGTCAGCCCCAGCATTTT.